This TCR beta chain was captured in a study of shared clonotypes between healthy human individuals. Between the trimmed V and J ends, which lost 4 bases and 4 bases, there was a span of 13 bases. The CDR3 runs to 14 residues. In germline, CDR1 is SGHAT, CDR2 FQDESV (reference sequence). Several immunoSEQ plates held equal portions of the genomic DNA taken from each subset. Profiled with immunoSEQ multiplex PCR; TCRdb holds only in-frame clones, not every one. The table has roughly 1,500,000 clones, approximately 98.5% seen once. The rearrangement joins TRBV11-1 to TRBJ2-5; D is unresolved. This clonotype originated in a man between 25 and 39 years old in good health. Sequencing was performed on naive CD4+ T cells sorted from blood. As for subset: CD45RA+ positively selected. Here the CDR3 reads CASSSSPLRETQYF. CDR3 nucleotides: TGTGCCAGCAGCTCATCCCCCCTCCGAGAGACCCAGTACTTC.